This T cell receptor beta chain was recovered during a study of CD8+ T cells in alopecia areata. Sample treatment: oral pan-JAK inhibitor, 5-10 mg twice daily. It was cDNA, reverse transcribed from extracted RNA, that served as the sequencing template. The method was immunoSEQ multiplex PCR; TCRdb's version includes in-frame clones alone and lacks a portion of them. The repertoire holds a few hundred thousand clones, 50% to 60% seen once, with roughly 1.5% in the top ten. The V and J ends lost 7 bases and 3 bases, in that order; junction bases with no gene match: 6. The V gene's germline CDR1 is SNHLY and CDR2 FYNNEI. The CDR3 is 14 amino acids.

The sequence was collected from a human donor with alopecia areata. Sequenced here: CD4+ T cells sorted from blood, sampled at week 4, from a patient treated with tofacitinib. The chain combines TRBV2 with TRBJ2-4; 7 positions match TRBD2. Written as DNA, the CDR3 is TGTGCCAGCATTGCAGGGACTAACAAAAACATTCAGTACTTC. Encoded protein: CASIAGTNKNIQYF.